Listed below are T cell receptor beta chains from one sample, sequenced in a study of blood T cells in healthy people across ages. Each CDR3 protein is one row after TCRdb ran MiXCR on the 5' RACE reads. The sample yields around 800,000 distinct CDR3 sequences, approximately 67% seen once. The sequenced sample consisted of blood. The receptors were gathered from a man aged 25-45 years in good health. The CDR3 runs from the conserved cysteine through the conserved F or W. The D gene is left open where the match is weak. Clone size is given for some rows only: seen once, a few or many times, or a class if the clone is expanded.

>TRBV4-3|15|NA|TRBJ2-4|TRBD1
CASSQATGGNWEQYF
TGCGCCAGCAGCCAAGCGACAGGGGGCAACTGGGAGCAGTACTTC
>TRBV20-1|12|NA|TRBJ2-4|TRBD2
CSARTSGHQQYF
TGCAGTGCTAGGACTAGCGGGCACCAGCAGTACTTC
>TRBV9|14|few|TRBJ2-7|NA
CASSSSGQIYEQYF
TGTGCCAGCAGCTCTAGTGGGCAGATCTACGAGCAGTACTTC
>TRBV7-2|16|NA|TRBJ1-6|NA
CASSLALGWGNSPLHF
TGTGCCAGCAGCTTAGCCCTCGGATGGGGCAATTCACCCCTCCACTTT
>TRBV7-2|17|NA|TRBJ2-5|TRBD2
CASSLIPAGGLWETQYF
TGTGCCAGCAGCTTAATACCAGCGGGGGGGCTTTGGGAGACCCAGTACTTC
>TRBV7-3|13|NA|TRBJ2-1|NA
CASSLGFHNEQFF
TGTGCCAGCAGCTTAGGTTTTCACAATGAGCAGTTCTTC
>TRBV10-3|17|NA|TRBJ2-2|NA
CAISESSLGWNTGELFF
TGTGCCATCAGTGAGTCTTCTTTAGGGTGGAACACCGGGGAGCTGTTTTTT
>TRBV4-3|16|NA|TRBJ1-2|NA
CASSQDRGGGGYGYTF
TGCGCCAGCAGCCAAGACCGTGGGGGGGGTGGCTATGGCTACACCTTC
>TRBV10-3|15|NA|TRBJ2-7|TRBD1
CAISEPQGAPYEQYF
TGTGCCATCAGTGAGCCTCAGGGGGCACCATACGAGCAGTACTTC
>TRBV7-9|17|NA|TRBJ2-7|TRBD2
CASSPRVLAADPYEQYF
TGTGCCAGCAGCCCCCGAGTCCTAGCGGCCGATCCCTACGAGCAGTACTTC
>TRBV20-1|16|many|TRBJ1-2|TRBD1
CSATRQGYRFEGGYTF
TGCAGTGCTACTAGACAGGGGTACCGTTTCGAGGGTGGCTACACCTTC
>TRBV3-1|12|few|TRBJ2-5|TRBD1
CASSQGQGYQYF
TGTGCCAGCAGCCAGGGACAGGGCTACCAGTACTTC
>TRBV6-5|13|few|TRBJ1-2|NA
CASKTTGNYGYTF
TGTGCCAGCAAGACCACAGGGAACTATGGCTACACCTTC
>TRBV4-2|17|NA|TRBJ2-3|TRBD1
CASSQTRQGEGTDTQYF
TGTGCCAGCAGCCAGACCCGACAGGGAGAGGGCACAGATACGCAGTATTTT
>TRBV7-9|14|NA|TRBJ2-3|NA
CASSLGRPTDTQYF
TGTGCCAGCAGCTTAGGTCGCCCCACAGATACGCAGTATTTT
>TRBV7-9|15|NA|TRBJ1-5|TRBD1
CASSTGTGENQPQHF
TGTGCCAGCAGCACCGGGACAGGGGAAAATCAGCCCCAGCATTTT
>TRBV25-1|14|NA|TRBJ1-6|NA
CASGGGGLNSPLHF
TGTGCCAGCGGAGGGGGGGGACTAAATTCACCCCTCCACTTT
>TRBV29-1|14|NA|TRBJ2-3|NA
CSVERGQGTDTQYF
TGCAGCGTTGAAAGGGGACAAGGCACAGATACGCAGTATTTT
>TRBV4-3|15|once|TRBJ2-3|TRBD2
CASSPDGGYTDTQYF
TGCGCCAGCAGCCCTGACGGGGGGTACACAGATACGCAGTATTTT
>TRBV10-3|14|NA|TRBJ2-7|TRBD1
CAISGTGRSYEQYF
TGTGCCATCAGCGGGACAGGGAGATCCTACGAGCAGTACTTC
>TRBV27|15|NA|TRBJ1-5|TRBD1
CASSLIGQGTQPQHF
TGTGCCAGCAGTTTAATAGGACAGGGTACTCAGCCCCAGCATTTT
>TRBV11-2|13|NA|TRBJ2-3|NA
CASRGQNTDTQYF
TGTGCCAGCAGGGGACAAAACACAGATACGCAGTATTTT
>TRBV6-5|17|few|TRBJ2-6|NA
CASSYSRYNSGANVLTF
TGTGCCAGCAGTTACTCGAGGTACAACTCTGGGGCCAACGTCCTGACTTTC
>TRBV4-3|14|NA|TRBJ2-7|NA
CASSQDEGFYEQYF
TGCGCCAGCAGCCAAGATGAGGGGTTCTACGAGCAGTACTTC
>TRBV5-1|15|many|TRBJ2-7|NA
CASSLDGTASYEQYF
TGCGCCAGCAGCTTGGATGGGACGGCTTCTTACGAGCAGTACTTC
>TRBV27|17|once|TRBJ2-1|TRBD2
CASSLIRAGLASNEQFF
TGTGCCAGCAGTTTGATCCGGGCGGGACTAGCGTCCAATGAGCAGTTCTTC
>TRBV12-3/TRBV12-4|16|NA|TRBJ1-2|TRBD1
CASSDSWTGLDYGYTF
TGTGCCAGCAGTGACTCTTGGACAGGGTTGGACTATGGCTACACCTTC
>TRBV20-1|15|NA|TRBJ2-1|NA
CSALGLPSSYNEQFF
TGCAGTGCCTTGGGACTCCCGAGCTCCTACAATGAGCAGTTCTTC
>TRBV29-1|17|few|TRBJ2-1|TRBD1
CSVVTGDDNHDYNEQFF
TGCAGCGTTGTGACAGGGGATGACAACCACGATTACAATGAGCAGTTCTTC
>TRBV5-1|15|few|TRBJ2-1|TRBD2
CASSPPGLAGGQQFF
TGCGCCAGCAGCCCTCCGGGACTAGCGGGGGGTCAGCAGTTCTTC
>TRBV7-2|13|few|TRBJ2-3|NA
CASSARLEDTQYF
TGTGCCAGCAGCGCCAGACTAGAAGATACGCAGTATTTT
>TRBV7-9|17|once|TRBJ2-1|TRBD2
CASSLGAAGGQYNEQFF
TGTGCCAGCAGCTTAGGTGCAGCGGGGGGCCAATACAATGAGCAGTTCTTC
>TRBV7-2|12|NA|TRBJ2-4|NA
CASSKDDWEQYF
TGTGCCAGCAGCAAAGACGACTGGGAGCAGTACTTC
>TRBV20-1|13|NA|TRBJ1-5|NA
CSAGGGSNQPQHF
TGCAGTGCCGGGGGGGGTAGCAATCAGCCCCAGCATTTT
>TRBV7-2|14|NA|TRBJ1-2|NA
CASSYSGEHYGYTF
TGTGCCAGCAGCTACTCAGGGGAGCACTATGGCTACACCTTC
>TRBV11-3|16|NA|TRBJ2-6|NA
CACSFGRDSGANVLTF
TGTGCCTGCAGCTTTGGCAGGGACTCTGGGGCCAACGTCCTGACTTTC
>TRBV7-2|16|once|TRBJ2-7|NA
CASSPSRLTHLGEQYF
TGTGCCAGCAGCCCAAGTCGACTGACCCACCTAGGCGAGCAGTACTTC
>TRBV4-2|15|NA|TRBJ2-7|NA
CASSQRGNSEYEQYF
TGTGCCAGCAGCCAAAGGGGTAACAGTGAATACGAGCAGTACTTC
>TRBV28|15|NA|TRBJ2-4|TRBD1
CATETGVQAKNIQYF
TGTGCCACCGAGACAGGGGTTCAGGCCAAAAACATTCAGTACTTC
>TRBV20-1|14|NA|TRBJ2-7|TRBD1
CSAAPVRDSYEQYF
TGCAGTGCTGCCCCAGTAAGGGACAGCTACGAGCAGTACTTC
>TRBV10-3|14|few|TRBJ2-5|NA
CAISEGTAVKTQYF
TGTGCCATCAGTGAGGGGACCGCGGTGAAGACCCAGTACTTC
>TRBV5-1|15|NA|TRBJ2-1|NA
CASSLVLGARNEQFF
TGCGCCAGCAGCTTGGTTCTGGGGGCGCGCAATGAGCAGTTCTTC
>TRBV10-3|12|NA|TRBJ2-1|TRBD1
CAITSGQEEQFF
TGTGCCATCACCTCGGGACAGGAAGAGCAGTTCTTC
>TRBV29-1|15|few|TRBJ1-1|NA
CSVEVRLGGNTEAFF
TGCAGCGTTGAAGTACGGCTTGGGGGGAACACTGAAGCTTTCTTT
>TRBV20-1|13|NA|TRBJ1-6|TRBD1
CSASTQGDSPLHF
TGCAGTGCTAGCACCCAGGGGGATTCACCCCTCCACTTT
>TRBV7-6|14|NA|TRBJ2-7|TRBD2
CASSSPGLEYEQYF
TGTGCCAGCAGCTCCCCGGGACTAGAATACGAGCAGTACTTC
>TRBV4-3|16|NA|TRBJ2-1|NA
CASSQAQISSYNEQFF
TGCGCCAGCAGCCAAGCACAGATTAGCTCCTACAATGAGCAGTTCTTC
>TRBV30|15|once|TRBJ1-2|TRBD1
CAWSRDRGGSYGYTF
TGTGCCTGGAGCCGGGACAGAGGAGGGTCCTATGGCTACACCTTC
>TRBV15|15|few|TRBJ2-7|TRBD1
CATSSATDRVYEQYF
TGTGCCACCAGCAGCGCTACGGACAGGGTCTACGAGCAGTACTTC
>TRBV6-2/TRBV6-3|17|NA|TRBJ2-1|NA
CASSYGYRDPSYNEQFF
TGTGCCAGCAGTTACGGCTACAGGGACCCTTCCTACAATGAGCAGTTCTTC
>TRBV28|17|NA|TRBJ2-6|NA
CASSSDGLLSGANVLTF
TGTGCCAGCAGTTCGGACGGGCTGCTCTCTGGGGCCAACGTCCTGACTTTC
>TRBV29-1|15|NA|TRBJ2-1|TRBD2
CSVAESGGEYNEQFF
TGCAGCGTTGCGGAAAGCGGGGGGGAATACAATGAGCAGTTCTTC
>TRBV7-2|14|NA|TRBJ2-7|NA
CASSYDSITYEQYF
TGTGCCAGCAGCTATGACAGTATAACCTACGAGCAGTACTTC
>TRBV7-9|14|NA|TRBJ2-1|TRBD2
CASSRGAGDNEQFF
TGTGCCAGCAGTCGAGGAGCGGGGGACAATGAGCAGTTCTTC
>TRBV4-3|16|NA|TRBJ2-3|NA
CASSQEGTHSTDTQYF
TGCGCCAGCAGCCAAGAGGGGACTCATAGCACAGATACGCAGTATTTT
>TRBV7-2|12|NA|TRBJ2-5|NA
CASRTMGETQYF
TGTGCCAGCAGGACTATGGGGGAGACCCAGTACTTC
>TRBV6-4|13|NA|TRBJ2-1|NA
CASSENLHTEQFF
TGTGCCAGCAGTGAGAATCTTCACACCGAGCAGTTCTTC
>TRBV6-6|15|once|TRBJ2-7|TRBD1
CASSQDRVVTYEQYF
TGTGCCAGCAGTCAGGACAGGGTGGTAACCTACGAGCAGTACTTC
>TRBV12-3/TRBV12-4|13|NA|TRBJ2-1|NA
CASIRGPDNEQFF
TGTGCCAGCATCCGGGGACCAGACAATGAGCAGTTCTTC
>TRBV28|11|NA|TRBJ2-7|NA
CASSLVGNQYF
TGTGCCAGCAGTTTAGTGGGGAACCAGTACTTC